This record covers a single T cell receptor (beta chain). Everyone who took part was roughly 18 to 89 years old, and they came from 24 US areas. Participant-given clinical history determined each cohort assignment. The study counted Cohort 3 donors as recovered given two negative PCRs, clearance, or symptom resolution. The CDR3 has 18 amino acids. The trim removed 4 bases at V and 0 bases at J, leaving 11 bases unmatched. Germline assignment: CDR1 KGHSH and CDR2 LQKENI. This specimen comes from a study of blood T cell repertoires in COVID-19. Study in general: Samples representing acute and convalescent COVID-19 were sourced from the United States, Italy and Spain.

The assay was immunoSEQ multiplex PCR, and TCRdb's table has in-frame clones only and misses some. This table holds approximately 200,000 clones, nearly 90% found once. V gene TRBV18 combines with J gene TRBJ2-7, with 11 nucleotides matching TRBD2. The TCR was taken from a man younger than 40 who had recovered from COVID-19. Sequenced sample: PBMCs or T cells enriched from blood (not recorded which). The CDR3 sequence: CASSRVSSGTSGSYEQYF. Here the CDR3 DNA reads TGTGCCAGCTCACGAGTTTCATCCGGGACTAGCGGCTCCTACGAGCAGTACTTC.